This T cell receptor beta chain is from a study of CD8 T cells in ankylosing spondylitis. Notes on this clonotype: Its specificity is unknown.

Study results and limitations: In synovial fluid and blood from reactive arthritis, some motif variants were previously reported. It was reported that disease-linked clones were significantly enriched in matched ankylosing spondylitis synovial fluid.

TCRdb recomputed calls from the 5' RACE reads with MiXCR, one row per CDR3 protein. The profile covers about 100,000 distinct CDR3 sequences, with under 30% appearing a single time and 10% to 15% taken by the ten largest. This CDR3 spans 16 amino acids. Per germline, CDR1 SGHVS and CDR2 FNYEAQ. V lost 1 base, J lost 1 base, and 10 bases lay in between. Specimen: synovial fluid, either unsorted or a sorted T cell fraction (not recorded which). The receptor was derived from a male donor with ankylosing spondylitis. The chain joins TRBV7-6 to TRBJ2-2; a possible D gene is TRBD2 (5 bases). The CDR3 DNA follows: TGTGCCAGCAGCTTAGTTCGACGGGAGAACACCGGGGAGCTGTTTTTT. It encodes CASSLVRRENTGELFF.